This TCR beta chain is from a study of blood T cell repertoires in COVID-19. Germline trimming cut 6 bases from V and 2 bases from J; bases unmatched to any gene: 19. CDR1 and CDR2 (germline): LNHDA, SQIVND (reference sequence). The CDR3 sequence is 19 residues long. Data came from immunoSEQ multiplex PCR; TCRdb stores just in-frame clones and leaves some out. Of about 120,000 clones detected, roughly nine tenths appear once; the ten largest clones hold about 4%. This TCR was recovered from a man aged 45-60 years with active COVID-19. The sequencing sample was made of peripheral blood. This rearrangement joins TRBV19 to TRBJ1-1; TRBD1 matches at 9 bases. The chain's CDR3 is CASRQTLLAGTGRNTEAFF. CDR3 nucleotide sequence: TGTGCCAGTAGGCAAACCCTACTTGCCGGGACAGGGAGAAACACTGAAGCTTTCTTT.